A selection of T cell receptor beta chains follows, all from one sample in a study of cytomegalovirus exposure and HLA in healthy donors. The repertoire was sequenced with immunoSEQ multiplex PCR; TCRdb's copy has only in-frame clones and lacks some. This table has 150,000 to 200,000 clones, 77% appearing once. Input material: PBMCs. The receptor set was obtained from a female donor in good health and CMV-seronegative. The CDR3 runs from the conserved cysteine through the conserved F or W. The D gene is left open where the match is weak. The size entry is marked missing in some rows and otherwise reads once, few, many or a size class.

V gene: TRBV18
clone size: NA
J gene: TRBJ2-5
D gene: TRBD1
CDR3 length: 15
CDR3 protein: CASSLRQGDQETQYF
CDR3 DNA: TGTGCCAGCTCACTTAGACAGGGAGATCAAGAGACCCAGTACTTC

V gene: TRBV5-1
clone size: NA
J gene: TRBJ2-1
D gene: TRBD1
CDR3 length: 18
CDR3 protein: CASSKNRTGERSYNEQFF
CDR3 DNA: TGCGCCAGCAGCAAGAACCGGACAGGGGAACGGTCCTACAATGAGCAGTTCTTC

V gene: TRBV12-2
clone size: NA
J gene: TRBJ2-1
D gene: NA
CDR3 length: 21
CDR3 protein: CASRTQGGLADKRSSYNEQFF
CDR3 DNA: TGTGCAAGTCGTACCCAGGGCGGACTAGCAGACAAAAGGAGCTCCTACAATGAGCAGTTCTTC

V gene: TRBV5-8
clone size: NA
J gene: TRBJ1-1
D gene: NA
CDR3 length: 19
CDR3 protein: CASSLMRRVEVDMNTEAFF
CDR3 DNA: TGTGCCAGCAGCTTGATGCGCAGGGTAGAGGTGGATATGAACACTGAAGCTTTCTTT

V gene: TRBV7-3
clone size: NA
J gene: TRBJ2-5
D gene: NA
CDR3 length: 12
CDR3 protein: CASSLSGETQYF
CDR3 DNA: TGTGCCAGCAGCTTATCAGGAGAGACCCAGTACTTC

V gene: TRBV9
clone size: once
J gene: TRBJ2-1
D gene: TRBD1
CDR3 length: 14
CDR3 protein: CASSVGTGGGEQFF
CDR3 DNA: TGTGCCAGCAGCGTAGGGACAGGGGGCGGTGAGCAGTTCTTC

V gene: TRBV4-2
clone size: NA
J gene: TRBJ2-7
D gene: TRBD2
CDR3 length: 20
CDR3 protein: CASSQMWQGVAGPLSYEQYF
CDR3 DNA: TGTGCCAGCAGCCAAATGTGGCAGGGAGTAGCGGGGCCCCTTTCCTACGAGCAGTACTTC

V gene: TRBV28
clone size: NA
J gene: TRBJ1-1
D gene: TRBD1
CDR3 length: 17
CDR3 protein: CASSLTRDRGLNTEAFF
CDR3 DNA: TGTGCCAGCAGCCTTACCCGAGACAGGGGACTGAACACTGAAGCTTTCTTT

V gene: TRBV5-1
clone size: NA
J gene: TRBJ2-5
D gene: NA
CDR3 length: 14
CDR3 protein: CASSLGDSQETQYF
CDR3 DNA: TGCGCCAGCAGCTTGGGAGACAGCCAAGAGACCCAGTACTTC

V gene: TRBV4-1
clone size: NA
J gene: TRBJ2-7
D gene: TRBD2
CDR3 length: 15
CDR3 protein: CASSPRGGGAYEQYF
CDR3 DNA: TGCGCCAGCAGCCCCCGGGGGGGAGGGGCCTACGAGCAGTACTTC

V gene: TRBV6-1
clone size: medium-sized
J gene: TRBJ2-7
D gene: TRBD1
CDR3 length: 11
CDR3 protein: CASSEVGQFNF
CDR3 DNA: TGTGCCAGCAGTGAAGTGGGACAGTTTAACTTC

V gene: TRBV7-9
clone size: NA
J gene: TRBJ1-6
D gene: NA
CDR3 length: 14
CDR3 protein: CASSLAQGPRTLHF
CDR3 DNA: TGTGCCAGCAGCTTAGCGCAAGGCCCTAGGACCCTCCACTTT

V gene: TRBV27
clone size: once
J gene: TRBJ2-1
D gene: TRBD1
CDR3 length: 13
CDR3 protein: CASIDREGDEQFF
CDR3 DNA: TGTGCCAGCATAGACAGGGAAGGCGATGAGCAGTTCTTC

V gene: TRBV6-6
clone size: NA
J gene: TRBJ2-7
D gene: NA
CDR3 length: 14
CDR3 protein: CASSYMPGSNEQYF
CDR3 DNA: TGTGCCAGCAGTTACATGCCGGGATCCAACGAGCAGTACTTC

V gene: TRBV19
clone size: NA
J gene: TRBJ2-1
D gene: TRBD2
CDR3 length: 16
CDR3 protein: CASTRTSGSSYNEQFF
CDR3 DNA: TGTGCCAGTACCCGGACTAGCGGGAGTTCCTACAATGAGCAGTTCTTC

V gene: TRBV7-2
clone size: NA
J gene: TRBJ1-1
D gene: NA
CDR3 length: 13
CDR3 protein: CASPSPGSTEAFF
CDR3 DNA: TGTGCCAGCCCGTCGCCGGGGAGCACTGAAGCTTTCTTT

V gene: TRBV9
clone size: few
J gene: TRBJ2-3
D gene: NA
CDR3 length: 14
CDR3 protein: CASSVDSGRDTQYF
CDR3 DNA: TGTGCCAGCAGCGTAGACTCGGGGAGGGATACGCAGTATTTT

V gene: TRBV6-5
clone size: NA
J gene: TRBJ2-7
D gene: TRBD2
CDR3 length: 14
CDR3 protein: CASSRLAVSYEQYF
CDR3 DNA: TGTGCCAGCAGTCGACTAGCCGTCTCCTACGAGCAGTACTTC

V gene: TRBV30
clone size: NA
J gene: TRBJ1-2
D gene: NA
CDR3 length: 12
CDR3 protein: CAWTSDIEGYTF
CDR3 DNA: TGTGCCTGGACTTCGGACATCGAAGGCTACACCTTC

V gene: TRBV7-9
clone size: NA
J gene: TRBJ2-5
D gene: TRBD1
CDR3 length: 13
CDR3 protein: CASRRTGGGEQYF
CDR3 DNA: TGTGCCAGTAGACGGACAGGGGGCGGGGAGCAGTACTTC

V gene: TRBV28
clone size: NA
J gene: TRBJ1-1
D gene: NA
CDR3 length: 14
CDR3 protein: CASSFSRGNTEAFF
CDR3 DNA: TGTGCCAGCAGTTTCTCCAGGGGGAACACTGAAGCTTTCTTT

V gene: TRBV6-5
clone size: NA
J gene: TRBJ2-5
D gene: NA
CDR3 length: 14
CDR3 protein: CASRTTQGRETQYF
CDR3 DNA: TGTGCCAGTCGGACGACACAGGGCCGGGAGACCCAGTACTTC

V gene: TRBV28
clone size: NA
J gene: TRBJ1-6
D gene: TRBD1
CDR3 length: 16
CDR3 protein: CASSRPGQGSNSPLHF
CDR3 DNA: TGTGCCAGCAGTCGCCCGGGACAGGGGTCCAATTCACCCCTCCACTTT

V gene: TRBV19
clone size: NA
J gene: TRBJ2-2
D gene: TRBD1
CDR3 length: 17
CDR3 protein: CASSIPGQGYGTGELFF
CDR3 DNA: TGTGCCAGTAGTATCCCGGGACAGGGGTATGGCACCGGGGAGCTGTTTTTT

V gene: TRBV9
clone size: once
J gene: TRBJ1-1
D gene: TRBD1
CDR3 length: 16
CDR3 protein: CASSVHPDRAGTEAFF
CDR3 DNA: TGTGCCAGCAGCGTCCACCCAGACAGGGCGGGCACTGAAGCTTTCTTT

V gene: TRBV2
clone size: NA
J gene: TRBJ1-1
D gene: NA
CDR3 length: 13
CDR3 protein: CASSGVGNTEAFF
CDR3 DNA: TGTGCCAGCAGTGGAGTCGGGAACACTGAAGCTTTCTTT

V gene: TRBV15
clone size: NA
J gene: TRBJ2-5
D gene: TRBD1
CDR3 length: 15
CDR3 protein: CATSPGQGAQETQYF
CDR3 DNA: TGTGCCACCAGCCCTGGACAGGGGGCTCAAGAGACCCAGTACTTC

V gene: TRBV5-6
clone size: NA
J gene: TRBJ2-3
D gene: TRBD2
CDR3 length: 16
CDR3 protein: CASSLVTSGGPDTQYF
CDR3 DNA: TGTGCCAGCAGCTTGGTGACTAGCGGGGGACCAGATACGCAGTATTTT

V gene: TRBV6-1
clone size: NA
J gene: TRBJ2-3
D gene: NA
CDR3 length: 14
CDR3 protein: CASSEGGSTDTQYF
CDR3 DNA: TGTGCCAGCAGTGAAGGCGGAAGCACAGATACGCAGTATTTT

V gene: TRBV19
clone size: once
J gene: TRBJ2-5
D gene: TRBD2
CDR3 length: 17
CDR3 protein: CASSIGGLAGFQETQYF
CDR3 DNA: TGTGCCAGTAGTATTGGGGGACTAGCGGGATTCCAAGAGACCCAGTACTTC

V gene: TRBV6-5
clone size: NA
J gene: TRBJ1-3
D gene: TRBD1
CDR3 length: 15
CDR3 protein: CASRSDRDSGNTIYF
CDR3 DNA: TGTGCCAGCCGCTCTGACAGGGACTCTGGAAACACCATATATTTT

V gene: TRBV29-1
clone size: NA
J gene: TRBJ2-3
D gene: TRBD2
CDR3 length: 14
CDR3 protein: CSVDSGSFSDTQYF
CDR3 DNA: TGCAGCGTTGATAGCGGGAGTTTCTCAGATACGCAGTATTTT

V gene: TRBV29-1
clone size: NA
J gene: TRBJ2-4
D gene: TRBD1
CDR3 length: 15
CDR3 protein: CSVEDLRDREAIQYF
CDR3 DNA: TGCAGCGTTGAAGATCTTCGGGACAGGGAGGCCATTCAGTACTTC

V gene: TRBV7-9
clone size: NA
J gene: TRBJ2-7
D gene: TRBD2
CDR3 length: 16
CDR3 protein: CASSLAPASGLYEQYF
CDR3 DNA: TGTGCCAGCAGCTTAGCGCCGGCTAGCGGGCTCTACGAGCAGTACTTC